This TCR beta chain was sequenced during a study of PD-L1 blockade in urothelial cancer. Overall study results and limits: At 3 weeks on treatment, tumor-associated clones expanded more with durable benefit. Better survival was forecast by a pretreatment blood TCR clonality below the median.

The method was immunoSEQ multiplex PCR; TCRdb's version includes in-frame clones alone and lacks a portion of them. The table includes about 41,000 clones, 70% to 90% detected once. The V gene's germline CDR1 is SGHRS and CDR2 YFSETQ. With 2 bases removed from V and 0 bases from J, the gap between germline ends came to 15 bases. The CDR3 is 17 amino acids. Indicated time point: peripheral blood 6 weeks after treatment start. In regard to this clone: Its antigen is unknown.

The sequence derives from a man between 65 and 85 years old with urothelial cancer. The rearrangement links TRBV5-1 to TRBJ2-1, with TRBD2 as a possible D gene (5 bases). The material sequenced was PBMCs, taken around atezolizumab (anti-PD-L1) treatment. CDR3 residues: CASSLGRRGSSYNEQFF. The CDR3, as DNA: TGCGCCAGCAGCTTAGGACGGAGAGGGAGCTCCTACAATGAGCAGTTCTTC.